This T cell receptor beta chain was identified during a study of blood T cell repertoires in COVID-19. Study-wide context: In each case, the material was cDNA or gDNA derived from T cells, B-cell-depleted T cells, or PBMCs.

Authors' processing steps: Amplification of reference gene primers provided the estimated nucleated cell counts. Sequencing was performed with immunoSEQ multiplex PCR; in TCRdb, only in-frame clones are kept and a portion is missing. D and trimming come from the DNA, and the V and J calls and clone size come from that table. The sample has about 120,000 clones; 85% are singletons. The sample taken for sequencing was peripheral blood. This TCR was recovered from a man older than 75 with acute or convalescent COVID-19.

CDR3 sequence: CASSILGAYGYTF. In nucleotides, the CDR3 is TGTGCCAGTAGTATTTTGGGGGCTTATGGCTACACCTTC. The chain joins TRBV19 to TRBJ1-2; weak D call: TRBD1 (6 bases). V was trimmed by 3 bases and J by 5 bases, leaving 10 bases between them. CDR1 LNHDA and CDR2 SQIVND come from the germline V gene (reference sequence). This CDR3 spans 13 amino acids.